The rows below give T cell receptor beta chains drawn from one sample of a study of T cell repertoires in cytomegalovirus infection. TCRdb passed the reads through MiXCR, listing each CDR3 protein once. This table has under 350,000 distinct CDR3 sequences, around a tenth appearing once. Sequencing was performed on PBMCs. Every receptor here comes from a human donor in good health (CMV status not recorded). Some clones in this sample may be carry-over from other donors' samples. CDR3s include the opening cysteine and the closing phenylalanine or tryptophan. The order of the fields is V gene, J gene, clone size, D gene, CDR3 protein, CDR3 DNA. A D gene is named only where the DNA matches it firmly. Clone sizes are given selectively: once, few, many, or a class where the clone is expanded.

>TRBV28|TRBJ2-7|many|TRBD2
CASTDEVPRTSGVFEQYF
TGTGCCAGCACCGATGAGGTCCCTCGGACTAGCGGGGTCTTCGAGCAGTACTTC
>TRBV20-1|TRBJ2-3|few|.
CSASLPGDLADTQYF
TGCAGTGCTTCCCTCCCAGGGGATTTAGCAGATACGCAGTATTTT
>TRBV7-8|TRBJ2-1|many|TRBD2
CASSLARASGGEQFF
TGTGCCAGCAGCTTAGCGCGGGCTAGCGGCGGTGAGCAGTTCTTC
>TRBV7-2|TRBJ2-7|many|.
CASSLDHEQYF
TGTGCCAGCAGCTTAGACCACGAGCAGTACTTC
>TRBV5-1|TRBJ1-6|.|.
CASSLTLAGSPLHF
TGCGCCAGCAGCCTGACCCTGGCGGGTTCACCCCTCCACTTT
>TRBV10-3|TRBJ1-1|.|.
CAISDAEGYTEAFF
TGTGCCATCAGTGACGCCGAGGGGTACACTGAAGCTTTCTTT
>TRBV24-1|TRBJ2-1|few|TRBD2
CATSERRTSGRNEQFF
TGTGCCACCTCCGAGCGTAGGACTAGCGGGAGAAATGAGCAGTTCTTC
>TRBV2|TRBJ2-1|many|TRBD2
CASSRLAGIGFDEQFF
TGTGCCAGCAGTCGACTAGCGGGGATAGGTTTCGATGAGCAGTTCTTC
>TRBV6-2/TRBV6-3|TRBJ1-5|few|TRBD1
CASSYGTGYNQPQHF
TGTGCCAGCAGTTACGGGACAGGGTACAATCAGCCCCAGCATTTT
>TRBV12-3/TRBV12-4|TRBJ2-7|.|TRBD2
CASSLDGLAGDEQYF
TGTGCCAGCAGTTTAGATGGACTAGCGGGAGACGAGCAGTACTTC
>TRBV7-2|TRBJ2-7|many|.
CASSLVGQGRRYEQYF
TGTGCCAGCAGCTTAGTCGGCCAGGGGCGCCGCTACGAGCAGTACTTC
>TRBV7-2|TRBJ1-2|many|.
CASSLGGTSNYGYTF
TGTGCCAGCAGCTTGGGTGGCACCTCTAACTATGGCTACACCTTC
>TRBV3-1|TRBJ2-2|.|.
CASSQESRGRGTGELFF
TGTGCCAGCAGCCAAGAATCCCGGGGGCGCGGCACCGGGGAGCTGTTTTTT
>TRBV25-1|TRBJ1-4|few|.
CASSETGTMKKLFF
TGTGCCAGCAGTGAAACAGGGACAATGAAAAAACTGTTTTTT
>TRBV7-2|TRBJ1-1|many|TRBD1
CASSLQGARTEAFF
TGTGCCAGCAGCTTGCAGGGGGCGCGCACTGAAGCTTTCTTT
>TRBV7-6|TRBJ2-1|few|TRBD2
CASSHSAGVGNEQFF
TGTGCCAGCAGCCACTCCGCGGGGGTCGGGAATGAGCAGTTCTTC
>TRBV12-5|TRBJ2-7|many|TRBD1
CASGHRTGPYEQYF
TGTGCTAGTGGTCACCGGACAGGTCCCTACGAGCAGTACTTC
>TRBV7-2|TRBJ2-4|.|.
CASSLLGIQYF
TGTGCCAGCAGCTTATTGGGCATTCAGTACTTC
>TRBV12-3/TRBV12-4|TRBJ2-1|many|TRBD2
CASSSRLPRGDEQFF
TGTGCCAGCAGTTCACGGCTCCCCCGGGGGGATGAGCAGTTCTTC
>TRBV6-5|TRBJ2-7|.|.
CASSPNRGYEQYF
TGTGCCAGCAGCCCCAACCGCGGCTACGAGCAGTACTTC
>TRBV12-3/TRBV12-4|TRBJ2-7|many|TRBD1
CASRHDRAFVSYEQYF
TGTGCCAGCAGGCACGACAGGGCCTTTGTCTCCTACGAGCAGTACTTC
>TRBV7-6|TRBJ2-3|few|TRBD2
CASSLGAGGGGRGTVSQYF
TGTGCCAGCAGCTTAGGGGCCGGCGGCGGGGGGCGTGGCACAGTCTCCCAGTATTTT
>TRBV4-2|TRBJ1-6|many|.
CASSQDLSLRETLHF
TGTGCCAGCAGCCAAGATCTCTCCCTTAGGGAGACCCTCCACTTT
>TRBV29-1|TRBJ1-4|few|.
CSALKGAEKLFF
TGCAGCGCTTTGAAAGGGGCTGAAAAACTGTTTTTT
>TRBV19|TRBJ1-2|.|.
CASSIPGPNYGYTF
TGTGCCAGTAGTATACCCGGACCTAACTATGGCTACACCTTC
>TRBV3-1|TRBJ2-6|.|TRBD1
CASARNGRGSSGANVLTF
TGTGCCAGCGCACGGAACGGCAGGGGGAGTTCTGGGGCCAACGTCCTGACTTTC
>TRBV20-1|TRBJ2-3|.|.
CSASQAGADTQYF
TGCAGTGCTAGTCAGGCAGGGGCAGATACGCAGTATTTT
>TRBV2|TRBJ1-5|many|.
CASRSRVAQPQHF
TGTGCCAGCCGTTCCAGGGTGGCTCAGCCCCAGCATTTT
>TRBV20-1|TRBJ2-7|many|TRBD2
CSALLAGNYEQYF
TGCAGTGCGCTACTAGCGGGGAATTACGAGCAGTACTTC
>TRBV6-6|TRBJ2-1|many|TRBD2
CASIKTSGGKGSYNEQFF
TGTGCCAGCATTAAGACTAGCGGGGGTAAAGGCTCCTACAATGAGCAGTTCTTC
>TRBV7-2|TRBJ2-5|many|.
CASSPGRGLAKSDQETQYF
TGTGCCAGCAGCCCCGGCCGCGGGTTAGCCAAATCAGACCAAGAGACCCAGTACTTC
>TRBV25-1|TRBJ1-5|few|.
CASSPQNEGNQPQHF
TGTGCCAGCAGTCCCCAAAATGAGGGGAATCAGCCCCAGCATTTT